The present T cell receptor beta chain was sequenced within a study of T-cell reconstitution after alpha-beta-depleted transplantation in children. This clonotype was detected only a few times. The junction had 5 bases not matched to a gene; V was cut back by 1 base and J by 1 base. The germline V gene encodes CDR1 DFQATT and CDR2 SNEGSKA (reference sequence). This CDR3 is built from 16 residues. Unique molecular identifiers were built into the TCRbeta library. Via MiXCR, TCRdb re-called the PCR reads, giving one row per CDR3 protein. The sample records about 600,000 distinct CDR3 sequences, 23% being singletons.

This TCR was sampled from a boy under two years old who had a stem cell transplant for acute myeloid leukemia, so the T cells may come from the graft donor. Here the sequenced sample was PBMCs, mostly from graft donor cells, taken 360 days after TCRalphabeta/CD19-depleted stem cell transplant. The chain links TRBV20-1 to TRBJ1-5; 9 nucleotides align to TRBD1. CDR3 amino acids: CSARGQGGGSNQPQHF. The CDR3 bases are TGCAGTGCTAGAGGACAGGGGGGGGGCAGCAATCAGCCCCAGCATTTT.